Below are 18 T cell receptor beta chains sequenced from a single sample in a study of T cell repertoires in cytomegalovirus infection. Using its own MiXCR run on the reads, TCRdb lists one record per CDR3 protein. The sample includes 750,000 to 900,000 distinct CDR3 sequences, roughly 28% of them seen just once. No cognate antigen is known for these TCRs. The sequenced sample was cultured CD8+ T cells from PBMCs, obtained from culture after CMV antigen stimulation. The receptors derive from a human donor in good health (CMV status not recorded). Some clones in this sample may be carry-over from other donors' samples.

This sequence joins TRBV7-9 and TRBJ1-2; TRBD1 is a possible D gene (6 bases). From germline, CDR1 is SEHNR and CDR2 FQNEAQ (reference sequence). The CDR3 loop spans 14 amino acids. Trimming took off 0 bases at V and 4 bases at J, with 9 bases between the two ends. For the CDR3, the DNA is TGTGCCAGCAGCTTAGCACAGGGTCTCTATGGCTACACCTTC. Its protein product is CASSLAQGLYGYTF.

This chain connects TRBV2 to TRBJ2-1; D unresolved. This CDR3 contains 15 residues. Germline lookup yields CDR1 SNHLY and CDR2 FYNNEI. V was shortened by 3 bases and J by 9 bases, with 18 bases between the two germline ends. The CDR3 loop reads CASSEVNSVWGEQFF. The CDR3 bases are TGTGCCAGCAGTGAGGTAAACAGCGTCTGGGGTGAGCAGTTCTTC.

A few counts support this clonotype. The V gene is TRBV19, the J gene TRBJ1-1, with TRBD1 matching 7 bases. J was trimmed by 4 bases and V by 4 bases; bases with no gene match: 3. Germline CDR1 and CDR2: LNHDA and SQIVND (reference sequence). This CDR3 contains 13 residues. CDR3 DNA sequence: TGTGCCAGTAGTAATGACAGGGCCACTGAAGCTTTCTTT. This sequence encodes CASSNDRATEAFF.

In its sample, this clonotype was seen a few times. This rearrangement joins TRBV7-2 to TRBJ1-5, with D uncertain. Germline values: CDR1 SGHTA, CDR2 FQGNSA. This CDR3 is built from 15 residues. Trimming took 1 base from V and 3 from J, leaving 10 bases between them. The CDR3, as DNA: TGTGCCAGCAGCTTAGGGAAGGGATCCAATCAGCCCCAGCATTTT. Encoded protein: CASSLGKGSNQPQHF.

This chain uses TRBV7-6 with TRBJ2-1; D is undetermined. Germline-derived CDR1 and CDR2 are SGHVS and FNYEAQ. V was cut by 5 bases and J by 6 bases, with 8 bases left in between. The CDR3 contains 12 residues. CDR3 residues: CASSPFPNEQFF. The CDR3 region has the DNA TGTGCCAGCAGCCCCTTCCCCAATGAGCAGTTCTTC.

The chain has TRBV12-5 and TRBJ1-2; 8 bases are a match to TRBD1. The CDR3 extends over 14 amino acids. With 4 bases clipped from V and 2 bases from J, the junction kept 3 bases outside the gene matches. Per germline, CDR1 LGHNT and CDR2 FRNRAP. The CDR3 DNA sequence: TGTGCTAGTGGTTCTAGACAGGGGAACTATGGCTACACCTTC. Its protein is CASGSRQGNYGYTF.

The rearrangement links TRBV27 to TRBJ2-1; 8 nucleotides line up with TRBD2. Germline CDR1 is MNHEY and CDR2 is SMNVEV (reference sequence). V shed 3 bases and J 4 bases; nucleotides not matched to a gene: 2. There are 14 residues in the CDR3. DNA of the CDR3: TGTGCCAGCAGTTTTAGCGGGGTTTACAATGAGCAGTTCTTC. Residues: CASSFSGVYNEQFF.

This clonotype was found many times. The chain links TRBV6-2 or TRBV6-3 to TRBJ1-5; D remains ambiguous. CDR3 size: 18 residues. CDR1 is MNHEY, CDR2 SVGEGT, per germline. Trimming removed 4 bases at V and 0 bases at J, with 19 bases between. The CDR3 protein is CASSFDRIWRYSNQPQHF. The CDR3 DNA reads TGTGCCAGCAGTTTCGACCGCATTTGGAGATATAGCAATCAGCCCCAGCATTTT.

The V and J genes are TRBV29-1 and TRBJ2-1; the match to TRBD1 covers 8 bases. With V trimmed by 6 bases and J by 6 bases, 1 base remained unmatched. The CDR3 consists of 11 residues. In germline, CDR1 is SQVTM, CDR2 ANQGSEA. In DNA, the CDR3 is TGCAGCGTAGGACAGGGCAATGAGCAGTTCTTC. Translating it yields CSVGQGNEQFF.

The rearrangement joins TRBV9 to TRBJ2-7, with D uncertain. This CDR3 is built from 15 residues. Germline CDR1 SGDLS, CDR2 YYNGEE. V was clipped by 0 bases and J by 0 bases, with 10 bases between them. In DNA, the CDR3 is TGTGCCAGCAGCGTAGGGCCCAGGACCTCCTACGAGCAGTACTTC. This sequence encodes CASSVGPRTSYEQYF.

V gene TRBV6-5 combines with J gene TRBJ1-1, with TRBD1 matching 8 bases. Germline V CDR1 and CDR2: MNHEY, SVGAGI. V was clipped by 5 bases and J by 0 bases; unmatched bases: 5. The CDR3 is 15 amino acids. The CDR3 is CASSPDRGVNTEAFF. CDR3 DNA sequence: TGTGCCAGCAGTCCTGACAGGGGAGTGAACACTGAAGCTTTCTTT.

This chain connects TRBV28 to TRBJ1-3; the D gene is possibly TRBD1 (6 bases). The CDR3 sequence is 12 residues long. V was trimmed by 8 bases and J by 3 bases, leaving 8 bases between them. Germline loops: CDR1 MDHEN, CDR2 SYDVKM. The CDR3 sequence is CASWTDGNTIYF. CDR3 nucleotide sequence: TGTGCCAGCTGGACAGATGGAAACACCATATATTTT.

V and J are TRBV13 and TRBJ2-3; D remains ambiguous. The CDR3 length is 13 residues. Germline V gene sequence: CDR1 PRHDT, CDR2 FYEKMQ (reference sequence). V was clipped by 0 bases and J by 6 bases, with 7 bases between them. CDR3 sequence: CASSLGHGDTQYF. CDR3 nucleotide sequence: TGTGCCAGCAGCTTAGGCCATGGGGATACGCAGTATTTT.

This clonotype was found a few times. The gene calls are TRBV7-9 and TRBJ2-7; unclear D gene. The germline CDR1 and CDR2 sequences are SEHNR and FQNEAQ (reference sequence). V was clipped by 5 bases and J by 4 bases, with 12 bases between them. The CDR3 is made up of 13 amino acids. The CDR3 loop reads CASSPGDSYEQYV. DNA for the CDR3: TGTGCCAGCAGCCCTGGTGACTCATACGAGCAGTACGTC.

This clonotype came up a few times. The chain couples TRBV25-1 to TRBJ2-1; D ambiguous. V lost 5 bases and J 8 bases, leaving 13 bases between the germline ends. This CDR3 has 13 residues. Germline-derived CDR1 and CDR2 are MGHDK and SYGVNS. CDR3 DNA sequence: TGTGCCAGCAGTCCGTCCCTATTTGATGAGCAGTTCTTC. Translating it yields CASSPSLFDEQFF.

This clonotype appeared a few times. V and J are TRBV10-2 and TRBJ1-1, with D tentatively TRBD1 (5 bases). Between the trimmed V and J ends, which lost 6 bases and 7 bases, there was a span of 15 bases. In germline, CDR1 is WSHSY, CDR2 SAAADI. The CDR3 length is 13 residues. CDR3 sequence reads: CASRSLPGIEAFF. CDR3 nucleotide sequence: TGCGCCAGCAGGTCCCTCCCAGGGATTGAAGCTTTCTTT.

The chain is built from TRBV10-1 and TRBJ2-3; TRBD2 matches at 8 bases. Germline CDR1 and CDR2: WNHNN and SYGVQD (reference sequence). CDR3 size: 17 residues. Losses at the gene ends were 0 bases for V and 2 bases for J; bases not matched to a gene: 7. CDR3 protein: CASSESQTSVHTDTQYF. The CDR3 coding sequence is TGCGCCAGCAGTGAGTCGCAGACTAGCGTGCACACAGATACGCAGTATTTT.

The chain has TRBV4-1 and TRBJ1-6, with D unclear. The length of the CDR3 is 16 residues. The germline V gene has CDR1 MGHRA and CDR2 YSYEKL. The V and J ends lost 2 bases and 0 bases respectively, with 8 bases between them. CDR3 region: CASSQYGDSYNSPLHF. CDR3 nucleotides: TGCGCCAGCAGCCAATACGGGGACTCCTATAATTCACCCCTCCACTTT.